The source of this T cell receptor beta chain is a study of blood T cell repertoires in COVID-19. Study at large: The study drew acute and convalescent COVID-19 samples from the United States, Italy and Spain. PBMCs, B-cell-depleted T cells, or T cells were the source of the cDNA or gDNA that made up the material.

Under the authors' procedure: How many nucleated cells were present was estimated from reference gene primer amplification. This table comes from immunoSEQ multiplex PCR, and its TCRdb copy is limited to in-frame clones, with some not included. The V and J calls and clone size are taken from that table; D and trimming were inferred from the DNA. The sample shows 150,000 to 200,000 clones, roughly nine tenths of them seen only once. After removal of 0 bases from V and 0 bases from J, the junction contained 7 bases not matched to a gene. The CDR3 sequence is 20 residues long. The rearrangement uses TRBV5-3 and TRBJ2-2; 14 bases are a match to TRBD2. TRBV5-3 is flagged as an ORF with uncertain function. This clonotype originated in a man aged 65-85 years with active or convalescent COVID-19. The sequenced material came from peripheral blood. The CDR3 coding sequence is TGTGCCAGAAGCTTGGCCGGGACTAGCGGGGGTTGGACGAACACCGGGGAGCTGTTTTTT. Translation: CARSLAGTSGGWTNTGELFF.